Given below is one TCR beta chain in context. This clone's antigen is unknown. No clone much larger than this one lies a single base away; base qualities are absent. This sample stems from a study of CD8+CD57+ T cells in acquired aplastic anemia (dated by TCRdb to 2017 to 2018). A note on the overall study: DNA extracted from sorted CD4+ and CD8+ cells had a mean of approximately 3.4 ug, with a range of about 0.2 to 30 ug. CD8+CD57+ expansion was defined as frequency above the mean frequency observed in healthy subjects. Beyond this particular receptor, the publication reports: No significant difference in CD8+ Simpson's diversity was found between patients and healthy controls (P=0.060). Although some 28 CD8+ CDR3 sequences were shared by patients and controls, these sequences appeared highly expressed in patients and within the immunodominant clones of patients.

The CDR1 and CDR2 encoded by the germline V gene are ENHRY and SYGVKD. V and J lose 2 bases and 1 base, and a span of 11 bases separates them. Inclusive of the bounding cysteine and phenylalanine, the CDR3 is 15 residues long. CDR3 DNA only is kept here, 45 bases in frame from base 1. The patients picked for sequencing were ones in whom flow cytometry had shown an expansion of CD8+CD57+ cells. Every patient had a diagnosis of severe acquired aplastic anemia based on International Study of Aplastic Anemia and Agranulocytosis and Camitta criteria. No therapy had been received by the patients at the time of blood sampling. In the study, sorted CD4+ and CD8+ blood T cells from patients with severe aplastic anemia and from healthy subjects underwent deep sequencing of TCR repertoires. Patients were enrolled in the USA under clinicaltrials.gov protocols 00001620, 01623167, 00001397, 00071045, 00081523 and 00961064. Ficoll-Paque density gradient centrifugation was used to isolate peripheral blood mononuclear cells. CD4+ and CD8+ T cells were sorted by FACS or magnetic beads before DNA extraction.

TCR beta VDJ combination and CDR3 sequence profiling used genomic DNA as the template. An Illumina HiSeq 2000 was the platform used for TCR repertoire sequencing. The source study handled its data this way. TRBV/TRBJ rearrangement plots, CDR3 size and DJ length profiles, and Simpson's diversity index were used to assess repertoires. The immunodominant clone was defined as the most abundant DNA sequence in deep sequencing data. CDR3 amino acid sequences were checked for sharing across subjects and were also compared against the VDJdb database and published repertoires. TCRdb redid the processing of the public reads, applying fastp at Q25 and MiXCR, and retained in-frame beta chains. All rows with the same CDR3 protein become a single entry with the most common DNA and genes. These V and J calls derive from TCRdb rather than the authors' analysis. For this sample there are under 350,000 distinct CDR3 sequences; 56% appear just once. The leading ten clones occupy roughly 1.2% of the sample.

Recombination linked TRBV10-3 to TRBJ1-1, and possibly TRBD1, on 5 matching bases. The TCR originated in a human donor with aplastic anemia. Source material: sorted CD4+, CD8+, or CD8+CD57+ T cells (not recorded which) from PBMCs. CDR3 loop: CAISETRTGNTEAFF. The nucleotide sequence is given as TGTGCCATCAGTGAGACCAGAACAGGGAACACTGAAGCTTTCTTT.